Listed below are T cell receptor beta chains from one sample, sequenced in a study of Graves' ophthalmopathy and Graves' hyperthyroidism. Each CDR3 protein gets one entry after TCRdb re-called the multiplex PCR reads with MiXCR. In the table there are over 45,000 distinct CDR3 sequences, 50% of which are singletons. Sequencing was carried out using peripheral blood. The receptor source for this set is an adult man with Graves' ophthalmopathy. Both conserved end residues are part of each CDR3. The D gene is left open where the match is weak. Clone size is stated in some rows and not others, as once, few, many or a class when expanded.

d_call | j_call | clone_size | v_call | cdr3_nt | cdr3_aa
TRBD1 | TRBJ2-1 | - | TRBV2 | TGTGCCAGCAGTGGCCATACAGGGGGGAACGACAATGAGCAGTTCTTC | CASSGHTGGNDNEQFF
TRBD2 | TRBJ2-1 | - | TRBV10-3 | TGTGCCATCAGTGAGTCGCGACTAGCGGACAATGAGCAGTTCTTC | CAISESRLADNEQFF
TRBD1 | TRBJ2-7 | many | TRBV2 | TGTGCCAGCAGCCCGGGACAGCTCCTTGGCGAGCAGTACTTC | CASSPGQLLGEQYF
- | TRBJ2-3 | many | TRBV7-9 | TGTGCCAGCAGCTTGCAGGGGACTCCCAGCACAGATACGCAGTATTTT | CASSLQGTPSTDTQYF
TRBD1 | TRBJ1-2 | once | TRBV7-2 | TGTGCCAGCAGTTCGAGAGGGACAGGGTATGGCTTCGCCTTC | CASSSRGTGYGFAF
- | TRBJ1-6 | - | TRBV7-6 | TGTGCCAGCAGCTTAGCGCGCCAGGGAAATTCACCCCTCCACTTT | CASSLARQGNSPLHF
- | TRBJ1-6 | many | TRBV6-1 | TGTGCCAGCAGTGAGTCCTGGGGGAATTCACCCCTCCACTTT | CASSESWGNSPLHF
- | TRBJ1-6 | many | TRBV5-1 | TGCGCCAGCAGCTTGGCCGGAAGGTCACCCCTCCACTTT | CASSLAGRSPLHF
TRBD1 | TRBJ1-5 | - | TRBV19 | TGTGCCAGCCGGGACAGGGGACGAGGTCAGCCCCAGCATTTT | CASRDRGRGQPQHF
TRBD2 | TRBJ2-3 | few | TRBV3-1 | TGTGCCAGCAGCCAACCCCTGAGAGCGGGAGGGCTGGGAATCAGAGATACGCAGTATTTT | CASSQPLRAGGLGIRDTQYF
TRBD2 | TRBJ2-1 | many | TRBV4-1 | TGCGCCACCCACGGGGGGTCCTACAATGAGCAGTTCTTC | CATHGGSYNEQFF
- | TRBJ1-2 | few | TRBV2 | TGTGCCAGCAGGCTTACAGCGATTGACTATGGCTACACCTTC | CASRLTAIDYGYTF
TRBD2 | TRBJ2-2 | many | TRBV20-1 | TGCAGTGCTAGAGGGGGGGGACGCGGCAACACCGGGGAGCTGTTTTTT | CSARGGGRGNTGELFF
- | TRBJ1-6 | many | TRBV9 | TGTGCCAGCAGCGAAGAAGGGGGCTCCTATAATTCACCCCTCCACTTT | CASSEEGGSYNSPLHF
- | TRBJ1-6 | - | TRBV13 | TGTGCCAGCAGCCGGTCGGTCGGGACTAATTCACCCCTCCACTTT | CASSRSVGTNSPLHF
TRBD2 | TRBJ2-5 | few | TRBV5-4 | TGTGCCAGCAGCTTGGGACTAGCGGTCGAACAAGAGACCCAGTACTTC | CASSLGLAVEQETQYF
TRBD1 | TRBJ2-5 | many | TRBV5-6 | TGTGCCAGCAGCATCCCGACAGGGACGGAGACCCAGTACTTC | CASSIPTGTETQYF
TRBD1 | TRBJ1-6 | once | TRBV6-1 | TGTGCCAGCACCAAACAGGGGGCCGTCAATTCACCCCTCCACTTT | CASTKQGAVNSPLHF
- | TRBJ1-6 | - | TRBV19 | TGTGCCGCAAACCGCGGTGTGGGGATAGGTAATTCACCCCTCCACTTT | CAANRGVGIGNSPLHF
TRBD2 | TRBJ2-5 | many | TRBV10-3 | TGTGCCACCCGGACTAGCGGGGGTGAGCAAGAGACCCAGTACTTC | CATRTSGGEQETQYF
- | TRBJ2-1 | many | TRBV6-5 | TGTGCCAGCAGTCGCTCGAAATACAATGAGCAGTTCTTC | CASSRSKYNEQFF
TRBD2 | TRBJ2-1 | once | TRBV7-9 | TGTGCCAGCAGCTGGGGACTAGCGGGGGCCACAGATACGCAGTTCTTC | CASSWGLAGATDTQFF
- | TRBJ2-7 | many | TRBV4-1 | TGCGCCAGCAGCCAGACTCCGACAGGTACCTACGAGCAGTACTTC | CASSQTPTGTYEQYF
TRBD1 | TRBJ2-7 | - | TRBV20-1 | TGCAGTGCTAGAGATGGGACAGGGGGCCTCTACGAGCAGTACTTC | CSARDGTGGLYEQYF
TRBD1 | TRBJ1-2 | - | TRBV7-6 | TGTGCCAGCAGCTTAGGAGGGGGCGCTAACTATGGCTACACCTTC | CASSLGGGANYGYTF
TRBD1 | TRBJ1-1 | - | TRBV20-1 | TGCAGTGCTAGAGGGACAGGGGAAGCTTTCTTT | CSARGTGEAFF
- | TRBJ2-1 | many | TRBV2 | TGTGCCAGCAACCCAGAGAGGTCGGGTGAGCAGTTCTTC | CASNPERSGEQFF
- | TRBJ2-7 | many | TRBV6-6 | TGTGCCAGCAGGCTGACAGAACTATACTCCTACGAGCAGTACTTC | CASRLTELYSYEQYF
TRBD2 | TRBJ2-7 | many | TRBV4-2 | TGTGCCAGCAGCCAAGATCCGCGGGGGGCCGACGAGCAGTACTTC | CASSQDPRGADEQYF
TRBD1 | TRBJ2-7 | - | TRBV7-9 | TGTGCCAGCAGCACCTGGACAGGCCGAACCTACGAGCAGTACTTC | CASSTWTGRTYEQYF
- | TRBJ1-4 | - | TRBV20-1 | TGCAGTGCTATGGACGGGGAGACTAATGAAAAACTGTTTTTT | CSAMDGETNEKLFF
- | TRBJ2-7 | - | TRBV18 | TGTGCCAGCTCACGCTCGCGATCGGCGGACGAGCAGTACTTC | CASSRSRSADEQYF